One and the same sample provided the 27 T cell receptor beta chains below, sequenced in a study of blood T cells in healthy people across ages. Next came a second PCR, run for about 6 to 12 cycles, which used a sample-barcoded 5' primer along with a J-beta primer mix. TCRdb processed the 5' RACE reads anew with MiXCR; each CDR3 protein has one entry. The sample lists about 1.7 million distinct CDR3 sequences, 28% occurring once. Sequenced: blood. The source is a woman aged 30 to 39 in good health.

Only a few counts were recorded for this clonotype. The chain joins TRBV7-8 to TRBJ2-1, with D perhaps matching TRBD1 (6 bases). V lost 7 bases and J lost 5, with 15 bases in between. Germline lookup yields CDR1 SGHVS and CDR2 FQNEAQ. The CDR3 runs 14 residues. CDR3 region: CASTTEQGNNEQFF. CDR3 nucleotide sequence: TGTGCCAGCACGACCGAACAGGGTAACAATGAGCAGTTCTTC. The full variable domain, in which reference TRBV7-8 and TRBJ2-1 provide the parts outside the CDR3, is GAGVSQSPRYKVAKRGQDVALRCDPISGHVSLFWYQQALGQGPEFLTYFQNEAQLDKSGLPSDRFFAERPEGSVSTLKIQRTQQEDSAVYLCASTTEQGNNEQFFGPGTRLTVL.

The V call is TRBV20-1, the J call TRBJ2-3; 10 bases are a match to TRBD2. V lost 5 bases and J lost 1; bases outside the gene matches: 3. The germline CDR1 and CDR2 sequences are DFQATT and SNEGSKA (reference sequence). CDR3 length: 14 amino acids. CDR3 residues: CSAGGTSGTDTQYF. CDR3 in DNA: TGCAGTGCTGGTGGGACTAGCGGCACAGATACGCAGTATTTT.

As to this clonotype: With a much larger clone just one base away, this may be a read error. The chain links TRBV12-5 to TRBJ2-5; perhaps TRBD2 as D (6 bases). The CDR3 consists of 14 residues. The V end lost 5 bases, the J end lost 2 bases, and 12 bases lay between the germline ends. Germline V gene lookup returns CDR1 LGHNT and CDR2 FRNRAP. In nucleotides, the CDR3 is TGTGCTAGTGGTCCGGGGGTAAGACAAGAGACCCAGTACTTC. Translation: CASGPGVRQETQYF.

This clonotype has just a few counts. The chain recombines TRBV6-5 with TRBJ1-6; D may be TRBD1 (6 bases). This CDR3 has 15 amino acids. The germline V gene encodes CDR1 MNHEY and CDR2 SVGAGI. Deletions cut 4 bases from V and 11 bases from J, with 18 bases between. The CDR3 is CASSSHRVEKAPLHF. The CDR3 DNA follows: TGTGCCAGCAGTTCCCACAGGGTGGAAAAAGCACCCCTCCACTTT.

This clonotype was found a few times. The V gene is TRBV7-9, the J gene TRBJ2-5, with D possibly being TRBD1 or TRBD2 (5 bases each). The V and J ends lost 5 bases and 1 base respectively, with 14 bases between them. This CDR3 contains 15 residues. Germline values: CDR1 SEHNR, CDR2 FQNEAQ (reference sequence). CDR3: CASSEPGRSQETQYF. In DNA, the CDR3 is TGTGCCAGCAGCGAGCCGGGACGCTCCCAAGAGACCCAGTACTTC.

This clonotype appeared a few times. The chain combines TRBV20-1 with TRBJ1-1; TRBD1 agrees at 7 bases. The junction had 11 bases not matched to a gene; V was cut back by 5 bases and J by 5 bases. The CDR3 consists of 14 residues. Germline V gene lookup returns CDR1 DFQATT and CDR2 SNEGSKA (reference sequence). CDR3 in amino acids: CSAPADRVGTEAFF. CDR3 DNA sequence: TGCAGTGCTCCAGCCGACAGGGTTGGAACTGAAGCTTTCTTT.

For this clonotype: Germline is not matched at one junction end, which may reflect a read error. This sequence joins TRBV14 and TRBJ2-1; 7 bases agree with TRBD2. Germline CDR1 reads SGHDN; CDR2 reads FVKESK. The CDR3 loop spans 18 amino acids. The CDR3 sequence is CASSQGLGRGTSYNELFF. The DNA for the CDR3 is TGTGCCAGCAGCCAAGGGTTGGGGCGGGGGACCTCCTACAATGAGCTGTTCTTC.

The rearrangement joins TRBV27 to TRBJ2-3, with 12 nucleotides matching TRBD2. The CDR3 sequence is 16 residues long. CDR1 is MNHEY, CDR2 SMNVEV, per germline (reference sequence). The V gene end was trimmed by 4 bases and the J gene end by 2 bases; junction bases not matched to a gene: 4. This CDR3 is CASSYLAGGHTDTQYF. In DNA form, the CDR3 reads TGTGCCAGCAGTTACCTAGCGGGGGGGCACACAGATACGCAGTATTTT.

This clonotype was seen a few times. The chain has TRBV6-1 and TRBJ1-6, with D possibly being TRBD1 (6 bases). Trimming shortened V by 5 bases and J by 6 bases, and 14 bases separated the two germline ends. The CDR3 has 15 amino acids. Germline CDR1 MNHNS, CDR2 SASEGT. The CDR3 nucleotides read TGTGCCAGCAGTCCCAGAGGGGGTTTTAATTCACCCCTCCACTTT. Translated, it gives CASSPRGGFNSPLHF.

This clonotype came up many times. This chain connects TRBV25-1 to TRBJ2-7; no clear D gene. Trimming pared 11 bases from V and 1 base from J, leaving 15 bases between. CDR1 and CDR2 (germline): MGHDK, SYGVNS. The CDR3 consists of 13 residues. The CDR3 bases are TGTGCCGCATCAAAGACACAATCCTACGAGCAGTACTTC. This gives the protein CAASKTQSYEQYF.

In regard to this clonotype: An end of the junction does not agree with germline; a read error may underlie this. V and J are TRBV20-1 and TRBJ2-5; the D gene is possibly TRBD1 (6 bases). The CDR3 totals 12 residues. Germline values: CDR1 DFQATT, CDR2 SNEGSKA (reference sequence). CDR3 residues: CCAIRGFETQYF. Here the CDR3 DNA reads TGCTGTGCTATCAGGGGCTTCGAGACCCAGTACTTC.

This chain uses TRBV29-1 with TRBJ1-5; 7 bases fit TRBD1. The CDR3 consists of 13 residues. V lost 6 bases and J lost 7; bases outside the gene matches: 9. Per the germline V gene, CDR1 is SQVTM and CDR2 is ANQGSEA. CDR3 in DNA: TGCAGCGTAAACAGGGGTTCGGGACAGCCCCAGCATTTT. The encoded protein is CSVNRGSGQPQHF. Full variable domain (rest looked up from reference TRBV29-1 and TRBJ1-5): SAVISQKPSRDICQRGTSLTIQCQVDSQVTMMFWYRQQPGQSLTLIATANQGSEATYESGFVIDKFPISRPNLTFSTLTVSNMSPEDSSIYLCSVNRGSGQPQHFGDGTRLSIL.

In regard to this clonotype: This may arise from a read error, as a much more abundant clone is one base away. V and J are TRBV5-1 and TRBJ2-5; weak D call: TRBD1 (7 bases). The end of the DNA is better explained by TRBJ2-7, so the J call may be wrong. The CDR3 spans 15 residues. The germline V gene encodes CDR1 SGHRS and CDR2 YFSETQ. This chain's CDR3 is CASSLSGGRSDEQYF. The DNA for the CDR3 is TGCGCCAGCAGCCTATCAGGGGGGCGCTCCGACGAGCAGTACTTC.

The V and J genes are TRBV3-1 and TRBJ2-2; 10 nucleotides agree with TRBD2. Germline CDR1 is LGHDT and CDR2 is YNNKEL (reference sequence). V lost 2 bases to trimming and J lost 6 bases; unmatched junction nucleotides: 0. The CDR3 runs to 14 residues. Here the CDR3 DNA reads TGTGCCAGCAGCCAACTAGCGGGAGCCGGGGAGCTGTTTTTT. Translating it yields CASSQLAGAGELFF.

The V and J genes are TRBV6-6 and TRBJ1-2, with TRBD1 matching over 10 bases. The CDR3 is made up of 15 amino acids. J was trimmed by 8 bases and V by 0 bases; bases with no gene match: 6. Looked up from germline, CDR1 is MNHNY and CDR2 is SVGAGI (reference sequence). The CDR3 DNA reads TGTGCCAGCAGTTACTCACGGGGACAGGGGAACGGCTACACCTTC. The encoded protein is CASSYSRGQGNGYTF.

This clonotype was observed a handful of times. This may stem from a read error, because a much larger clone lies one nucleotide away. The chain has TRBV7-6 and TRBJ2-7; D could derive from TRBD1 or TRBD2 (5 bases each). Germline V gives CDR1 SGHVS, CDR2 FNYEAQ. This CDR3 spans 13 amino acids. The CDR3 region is CASSLKTDYVQYF. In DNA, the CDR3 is TGTGCCAGCAGCCTTAAGACAGACTACGTGCAGTACTTC.

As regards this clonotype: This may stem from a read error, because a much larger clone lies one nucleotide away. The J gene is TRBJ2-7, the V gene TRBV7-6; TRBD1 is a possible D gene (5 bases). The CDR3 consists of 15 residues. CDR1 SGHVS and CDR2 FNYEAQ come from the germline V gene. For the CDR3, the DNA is TGTACCAGCAGCTTAGGGGCTGCCTTCTCCTACGAGCAGTACTTC. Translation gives CTSSLGAAFSYEQYF.

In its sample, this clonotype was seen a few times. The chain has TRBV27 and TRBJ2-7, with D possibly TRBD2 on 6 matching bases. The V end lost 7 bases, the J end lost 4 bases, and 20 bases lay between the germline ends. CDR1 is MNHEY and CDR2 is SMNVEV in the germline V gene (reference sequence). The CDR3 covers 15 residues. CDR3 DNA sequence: TGTGCCAGCACCTTGGGGGGACGAGGACCTTACGAGCAGTACTTC. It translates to CASTLGGRGPYEQYF.

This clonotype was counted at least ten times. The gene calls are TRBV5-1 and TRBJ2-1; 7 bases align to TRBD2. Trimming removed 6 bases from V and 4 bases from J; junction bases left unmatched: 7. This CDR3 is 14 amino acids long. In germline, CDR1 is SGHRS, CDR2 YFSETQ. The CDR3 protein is CASTAGGGYNEQFF. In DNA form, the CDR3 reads TGCGCCAGCACCGCGGGCGGGGGATACAATGAGCAGTTCTTC.

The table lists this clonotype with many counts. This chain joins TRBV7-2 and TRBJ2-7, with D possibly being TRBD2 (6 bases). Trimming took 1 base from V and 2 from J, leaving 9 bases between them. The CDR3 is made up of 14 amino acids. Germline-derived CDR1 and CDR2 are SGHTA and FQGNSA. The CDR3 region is CASSLVSSAYEQYF. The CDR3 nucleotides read TGTGCCAGCAGCTTAGTTTCTAGCGCCTACGAGCAGTACTTC.

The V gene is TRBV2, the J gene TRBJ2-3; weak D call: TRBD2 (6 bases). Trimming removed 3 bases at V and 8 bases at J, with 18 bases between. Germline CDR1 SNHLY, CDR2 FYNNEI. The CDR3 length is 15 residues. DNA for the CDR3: TGTGCCAGCAGTGACCAAGGGGCTTTGGGAGGTACGCAGTATTTT. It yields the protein CASSDQGALGGTQYF.

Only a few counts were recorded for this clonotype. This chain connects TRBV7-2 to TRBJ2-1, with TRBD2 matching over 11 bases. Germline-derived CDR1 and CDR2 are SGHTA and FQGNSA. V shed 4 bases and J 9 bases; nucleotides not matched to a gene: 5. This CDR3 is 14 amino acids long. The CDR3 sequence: CASSWGLAAGEQFF. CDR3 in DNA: TGTGCCAGCAGCTGGGGACTAGCGGCGGGTGAGCAGTTCTTC.

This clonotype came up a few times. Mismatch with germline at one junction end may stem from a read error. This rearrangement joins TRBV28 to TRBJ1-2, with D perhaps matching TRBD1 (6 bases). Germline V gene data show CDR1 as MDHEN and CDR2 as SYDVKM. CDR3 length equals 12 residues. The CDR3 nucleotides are TGTACCAGCAGGCCCCGGGACAAAGGCTACACCTTC. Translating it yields CTSRPRDKGYTF.

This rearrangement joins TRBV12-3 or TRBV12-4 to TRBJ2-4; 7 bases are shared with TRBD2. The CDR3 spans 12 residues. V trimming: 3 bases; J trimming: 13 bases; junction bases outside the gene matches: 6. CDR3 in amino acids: CASSFGGSGQYF. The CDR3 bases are TGTGCCAGCAGTTTTGGCGGGAGCGGGCAGTACTTC.

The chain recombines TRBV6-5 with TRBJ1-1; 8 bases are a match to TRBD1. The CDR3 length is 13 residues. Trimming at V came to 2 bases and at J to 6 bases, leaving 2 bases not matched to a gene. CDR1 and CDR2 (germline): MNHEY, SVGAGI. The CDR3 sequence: CASSYDRGAEAFF. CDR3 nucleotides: TGTGCCAGCAGTTACGACAGGGGTGCTGAAGCTTTCTTT.

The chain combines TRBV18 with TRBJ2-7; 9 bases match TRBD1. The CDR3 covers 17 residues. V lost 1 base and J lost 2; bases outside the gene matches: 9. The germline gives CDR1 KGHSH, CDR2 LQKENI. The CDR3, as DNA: TGTGCCAGCTCACCACAAATGGGGGGACAGGGCCCCTACGAGCAGTACTTC. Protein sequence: CASSPQMGGQGPYEQYF.

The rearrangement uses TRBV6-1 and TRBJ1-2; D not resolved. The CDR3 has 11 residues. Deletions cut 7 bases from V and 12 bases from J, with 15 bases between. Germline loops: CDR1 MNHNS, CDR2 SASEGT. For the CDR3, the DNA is TGTGCCAGCACGACGCGGTCTAGTCACACCTTC. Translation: CASTTRSSHTF.